A single sample gave rise to the 26 T cell receptor beta chains below, sequenced in a study of blood T cell repertoires in COVID-19. The method was immunoSEQ multiplex PCR; TCRdb's version includes in-frame clones alone and lacks a portion of them. The data show some 150,000 clones, with under 85% seen just once and 7% to 9% held by the top ten. The sample taken for sequencing was peripheral blood. These receptors were taken from a man in his fifties or sixties with active or convalescent COVID-19.

This clone was recorded only once. In nucleotides, the CDR3 is TGTGCCAGCAGGACCCTAGCGGGACGTCGCAATGAGCAGTTCTTC. Protein product: CASRTLAGRRNEQFF. This rearrangement joins TRBV2 to TRBJ2-1, with TRBD2 matching over 9 bases. In germline, CDR1 is SNHLY, CDR2 FYNNEI. With 6 bases clipped from V and 6 bases from J, the junction kept 9 bases outside the gene matches. This CDR3 contains 15 residues. Using reference TRBV2 and TRBJ2-1 for the parts outside the CDR3, the full variable domain is EPEVTQTPSHQVTQMGQEVILRCVPISNHLYFYWYRQILGQKVEFLVSFYNNEISEKSEIFDDQFSVERPDGSNFTLKIRSTKLEDSAMYFCASRTLAGRRNEQFFGPGTRLTVL.

This chain's CDR3 is CASSPGQFDSGNTIYF. The CDR3 DNA reads as TGTGCCAGCAGCCCGGGACAGTTCGATTCTGGAAACACCATATATTTT. The chain carries TRBV5-4 and TRBJ1-3; 7 bases fit TRBD1. Trimming removed 4 bases from V and 1 base from J; junction bases left unmatched: 8. Per germline, CDR1 SGHNT and CDR2 YYREEE (reference sequence). This CDR3 has 16 residues.

This clone appeared a few times. The CDR3 sequence is CASSPGLAGELAIFADTQYF. CDR3 nucleotides: TGTGCCAGCAGTCCAGGACTAGCGGGAGAACTGGCGATTTTTGCAGATACGCAGTATTTT. V is TRBV28 and J is TRBJ2-3; 13 nucleotides agree with TRBD2. Germline V CDR1 and CDR2: MDHEN, SYDVKM. This CDR3 is built from 20 residues. J gave up 4 bases and V 5 bases, and 18 bases lay outside the gene matches.

This clone was found many times. The V and J genes are TRBV4-1 and TRBJ2-1; 8 bases map to TRBD2. The length of the CDR3 is 16 residues. The V and J ends lost 4 bases and 10 bases, in that order; junction bases with no gene match: 15. Per germline, CDR1 MGHRA and CDR2 YSYEKL. The CDR3 DNA reads as TGCGCCAGCAGCCCTTCCCCGGGACTAGGTAGAACAGAGCAGTTCTTC. It codes for CASSPSPGLGRTEQFF.

In this sample, this clone turned up a few times. This chain links TRBV18 with TRBJ1-5, with TRBD1 matching over 7 bases. The trim removed 2 bases at V and 9 bases at J, leaving 10 bases unmatched. This CDR3 spans 15 amino acids. Germline-derived CDR1 and CDR2 are KGHSH and LQKENI. In DNA form, the CDR3 reads TGTGCCAGCTCACCAGGGGGACAGCCTCAAGGGCCCCAGCATTTT. It is translated as CASSPGGQPQGPQHF.

J is TRBJ2-1 and V is TRBV7-9; D gene ambiguous. This CDR3 has 14 residues. The V end was cut by 5 bases, the J end by 7 bases, with 15 bases between. Germline assignment: CDR1 SEHNR and CDR2 FQNEAQ (reference sequence). The CDR3 loop is CASSPENTMNEQFF. DNA of the CDR3: TGTGCCAGCAGCCCAGAAAACACGATGAATGAGCAGTTCTTC.

A single count supports this clone. The J gene is TRBJ1-1, the V gene TRBV5-4; the match to TRBD1 covers 9 bases. CDR3 size: 14 residues. From germline, CDR1 is SGHNT and CDR2 YYREEE (reference sequence). V lost 4 bases, J lost 5 bases, and 6 bases stayed unmatched. The CDR3 DNA sequence: TGTGCCAGCAGCGAGGGACAGGGAGGGACTGAAGCTTTCTTT. It specifies CASSEGQGGTEAFF. The full variable domain, rest sourced from reference TRBV5-4 and TRBJ1-1, is ETGVTQSPTHLIKTRGQQVTLRCSSQSGHNTVSWYQQALGQGPQFIFQYYREEENGRGNFPPRFSGLQFPNYSSELNVNALELDDSALYLCASSEGQGGTEAFFGQGTRLTVV.

This clone occurred many times. This chain links TRBV2 with TRBJ2-7; tentative D call: TRBD1 (6 bases). The V end lost 7 bases, the J end lost 1 base, and 17 bases lay between the germline ends. Germline CDR1 reads SNHLY; CDR2 reads FYNNEI. The CDR3 consists of 15 residues. The CDR3, as DNA: TGTGCCAGCATGTTAAAGGGTGACAGGTCCTACGAGCAGTACTTC. As protein: CASMLKGDRSYEQYF.

The chain couples TRBV24-1 to TRBJ2-3, with unresolved D. The CDR3 consists of 16 residues. The germline gives CDR1 KGHDR, CDR2 SFDVKD. V gave up 5 bases and J gave up 4 bases, with 18 bases separating them. CDR3 region: CATSVPTISSADTQYF. The CDR3 DNA sequence: TGTGCCACCAGTGTCCCAACTATTTCCTCGGCAGATACGCAGTATTTT.

A few counts support this clone. V gene TRBV2 combines with J gene TRBJ2-7; D not resolved. CDR3 length equals 12 residues. Germline V gene data show CDR1 as SNHLY and CDR2 as FYNNEI. With 10 bases removed from V and 0 bases from J, the gap between germline ends came to 10 bases. This chain's CDR3 is CATRSFSYEQYF. The CDR3 nucleotides read TGTGCCACTCGAAGCTTCTCCTACGAGCAGTACTTC. Together with reference TRBV2 and TRBJ2-7, the CDR3 gives the full variable domain: EPEVTQTPSHQVTQMGQEVILRCVPISNHLYFYWYRQILGQKVEFLVSFYNNEISEKSEIFDDQFSVERPDGSNFTLKIRSTKLEDSAMYFCATRSFSYEQYFGPGTRLTVT.

A few counts support this clone. The genes are TRBV15 and TRBJ2-7, with D unclear. The CDR3 spans 16 residues. V dropped 4 bases and J dropped 5 bases, with 21 bases sitting between them. Germline V gene lookup returns CDR1 LNHNV and CDR2 YYDKDF (reference sequence). The CDR3 nucleotides read TGTGCCACCAGCACCAAAAGGCGGCAAATAGGCAACGAGCAGTACTTC. Its protein product is CATSTKRRQIGNEQYF.

The genes are TRBV7-9 and TRBJ2-7, with 7 bases fitting TRBD1. The germline V gene encodes CDR1 SEHNR and CDR2 FQNEAQ (reference sequence). CDR3 length: 15 amino acids. J was trimmed by 3 bases and V by 7 bases; bases with no gene match: 12. The CDR3 coding sequence is TGTGCCAGCACCAACAAAGAGGGGACAGACTACGAGCAGTACTTC. Protein sequence: CASTNKEGTDYEQYF.

The count of this clone is one. The chain carries TRBV7-9 and TRBJ2-1; the match to TRBD1 covers 8 bases. The CDR3 contains 15 residues. Germline lookup yields CDR1 SEHNR and CDR2 FQNEAQ (reference sequence). The trim removed 5 bases at V and 4 bases at J, leaving 7 bases unmatched. CDR3 DNA: TGTGCCAGCAGCACGACAGGGGCCCCTTACAATGAGCAGTTCTTC. It translates to CASSTTGAPYNEQFF.

This sequence joins TRBV7-9 and TRBJ2-7, with 8 bases aligning to TRBD2. V was clipped by 5 bases and J by 3 bases; unmatched bases: 6. CDR1 and CDR2 (germline): SEHNR, FQNEAQ (reference sequence). CDR3 length equals 14 residues. CDR3 bases: TGTGCCAGCAGCGTATCGACTAGCGACTACGAGCAGTACTTC. Amino acids: CASSVSTSDYEQYF.

The chain joins TRBV28 to TRBJ2-7; 12 nucleotides line up with TRBD2. Germline trimming cut 6 bases from V and 4 bases from J; bases unmatched to any gene: 13. This CDR3 spans 17 amino acids. Germline V gene sequence: CDR1 MDHEN, CDR2 SYDVKM. CDR3 in amino acids: CASRTSGSRLPGYEQYF. In DNA, the CDR3 is TGTGCCAGCAGGACTAGCGGGAGTAGGCTGCCAGGGTACGAGCAGTACTTC. Complete variable domain (other parts from reference TRBV28 and TRBJ2-7): DVKVTQSSRYLVKRTGEKVFLECVQDMDHENMFWYRQDPGLGLRLIYFSYDVKMKEKGDIPEGYSVSREKKERFSLILESASTNQTSMYLCASRTSGSRLPGYEQYFGPGTRLTVT.

The rearrangement links TRBV19 to TRBJ2-7; D might be TRBD2 (5 bases). V was cut by 6 bases and J by 6 bases, with 18 bases left in between. The CDR3 runs 14 residues. Germline V gene data show CDR1 as LNHDA and CDR2 as SQIVND (reference sequence). CDR3 region: CASRQTGNPSEQYF. CDR3 bases: TGTGCCAGTAGGCAAACGGGAAACCCGAGCGAGCAGTACTTC.

This sequence joins TRBV7-8 and TRBJ2-6; a possible D gene is TRBD2 (5 bases). Per germline, CDR1 SGHVS and CDR2 FQNEAQ. The CDR3 contains 15 residues. Trimming stripped 2 bases from V and 4 bases from J, with 9 bases between. CDR3 loop: CASSLLGGGANVLTF. CDR3 nucleotide sequence: TGTGCCAGCAGCTTATTAGGCGGGGGGGCCAACGTCCTGACTTTC. The full variable domain, rest sourced from reference TRBV7-8 and TRBJ2-6, is GAGVSQSPRYKVAKRGQDVALRCDPISGHVSLFWYQQALGQGPEFLTYFQNEAQLDKSGLPSDRFFAERPEGSVSTLKIQRTQQEDSAVYLCASSLLGGGANVLTFGAGSRLTVL.

The chain combines TRBV5-5 with TRBJ2-1, with 13 bases that match TRBD2. Per the germline V gene, CDR1 is SGHKS and CDR2 is YYEKEE (reference sequence). There are 16 residues in the CDR3. Trimming cost V 3 bases and J 6 bases; bases outside gene matches: 6. The CDR3: CASSSGGTSGTNEQFF. The CDR3, as DNA: TGTGCCAGCAGCTCGGGAGGGACTAGCGGGACCAATGAGCAGTTCTTC.

The chain couples TRBV6-6 to TRBJ2-1; TRBD2 might be the D (6 bases). Per germline, CDR1 MNHNY and CDR2 SVGAGI (reference sequence). V was shortened by 2 bases and J by 6 bases, with 11 bases between the two germline ends. The CDR3 length is 14 residues. The CDR3 protein is CASSYGGSSNEQFF. CDR3 sequence (DNA): TGTGCCAGCAGTTACGGGGGGAGCTCCAATGAGCAGTTCTTC.

J is TRBJ1-5 and V is TRBV7-9; D uncertain. With 4 bases removed from V and 3 bases from J, the gap between germline ends came to 7 bases. The CDR3 runs to 13 residues. Germline CDR1 is SEHNR and CDR2 is FQNEAQ (reference sequence). In nucleotides, the CDR3 is TGTGCCAGCAGCTCCTCTTCCAATCAGCCCCAGCATTTT. It codes for CASSSSSNQPQHF.

The rearrangement links TRBV18 to TRBJ2-3; 11 bases agree with TRBD2. The CDR3 loop spans 16 amino acids. J was trimmed by 4 bases and V by 3 bases; bases with no gene match: 6. CDR1 is KGHSH, CDR2 LQKENI, per germline. The DNA of the CDR3 is TGTGCCAGCTCACCGGTGGTAGCGGGAGGGGCAGATACGCAGTATTTT. This encodes CASSPVVAGGADTQYF.

The chain is built from TRBV6-6 and TRBJ2-3; maybe TRBD2 (6 bases). Germline lookup yields CDR1 MNHNY and CDR2 SVGAGI (reference sequence). Deletions cut 6 bases from V and 1 base from J, with 8 bases between. The CDR3 has 13 residues. The CDR3 spells CASSPGGTDTQYF. The CDR3 DNA sequence: TGTGCCAGCAGCCCGGGGGGCACAGATACGCAGTATTTT.

The rearrangement joins TRBV25-1 to TRBJ2-2; the D gene is possibly TRBD2 (7 bases). This CDR3 has 16 amino acids. Trimming stripped 3 bases from V and 2 bases from J, with 13 bases between. In germline, CDR1 is MGHDK, CDR2 SYGVNS. The CDR3 here is CASSDYGGLNTGELFF. CDR3 DNA: TGTGCCAGCAGTGATTACGGGGGGCTTAACACCGGGGAGCTGTTTTTT.

This chain uses TRBV19 with TRBJ2-7; TRBD2 agrees at 8 bases. There are 15 residues in the CDR3. Germline V lookup: CDR1 LNHDA, CDR2 SQIVND (reference sequence). V shed 5 bases and J 2 bases; nucleotides not matched to a gene: 8. CDR3 DNA: TGTGCCAGTAGTGTCCTTGGTAGCGGGGCCTACGAGCAGTACTTC. Encoded protein: CASSVLGSGAYEQYF.

This clone has ten or more counts. This rearrangement joins TRBV11-2 to TRBJ2-2; TRBD1 matches 7 bases. V shed 1 base and J 7 bases; nucleotides not matched to a gene: 6. CDR3 length equals 15 residues. Germline V lookup: CDR1 SGHAT, CDR2 FQNNGV. The CDR3 sequence: CASSLVTGNNGELFF. CDR3 DNA: TGTGCCAGCAGCTTAGTGACAGGGAATAACGGGGAGCTGTTTTTT. Using reference TRBV11-2 and TRBJ2-2 for the parts outside the CDR3, the full variable domain is EAGVAQSPRYKIIEKRQSVAFWCNPISGHATLYWYQQILGQGPKLLIQFQNNGVVDDSQLPKDRFSAERLKGVDSTLKIQPAKLEDSAVYLCASSLVTGNNGELFFGEGSRLTVL.

V usage is TRBV29-1 and J usage is TRBJ2-6; D not certain. CDR1 and CDR2 (germline): SQVTM, ANQGSEA. CDR3 length equals 13 residues. The V end lost 5 bases, the J end lost 1 base, and 6 bases lay between the germline ends. DNA for the CDR3: TGCAGCGTTAGTGAGTCTGGGGCCAACGTCCTGACTTTC. Protein product: CSVSESGANVLTF.